Listed here are 13 T cell receptor beta chains from one sample, sequenced in a study of a mutant IDH1 vaccine in newly diagnosed glioma. For these receptors, no antigen is known. Time point here: week 11, during vaccination. Each dose delivered 300 ug of mutant IDH1 20-mer peptide subcutaneously with imiquimod. Generated by immunoSEQ multiplex PCR, the TCRdb table keeps only in-frame clones and is missing some. In the table there are around 30,000 clones, around 87% of which are singletons. The specimen comprised PBMCs, sampled from a glioma patient whose treatment included an IDH1 peptide vaccine. The receptor set was obtained from a man younger than 35 with glioma.

V and J are TRBV2 and TRBJ1-4; 7 bases agree with TRBD1. The CDR3 extends over 16 amino acids. Germline trimming cut 8 bases from V and 1 base from J; bases unmatched to any gene: 10. Germline V gene data show CDR1 as SNHLY and CDR2 as FYNNEI. In nucleotides, the CDR3 is TGTGCCAGCCGACAGGGCCACTTTGTAACTAATGAAAAACTGTTTTTT. Translated: CASRQGHFVTNEKLFF. Looking up the rest from reference TRBV2 and TRBJ1-4 gives the full variable domain: EPEVTQTPSHQVTQMGQEVILRCVPISNHLYFYWYRQILGQKVEFLVSFYNNEISEKSEIFDDQFSVERPDGSNFTLKIRSTKLEDSAMYFCASRQGHFVTNEKLFFGSGTQLSVL.

The chain is built from TRBV4-3 and TRBJ1-1; no clear D. Germline loops: CDR1 LGHNA, CDR2 YSLEER. V gave up 0 bases and J gave up 11 bases, with 19 bases separating them. This CDR3 region has 15 residues. The CDR3 bases are TGCGCCAGCAGCCAAGACCTGGGTCTCGAAAAGGCGGCTTTCTTT. Translated, it gives CASSQDLGLEKAAFF.

V gene TRBV7-2 combines with J gene TRBJ2-1, with 11 positions matching TRBD2. V lost 5 bases, J lost 4 bases, and 7 bases stayed unmatched. CDR1 is SGHTA, CDR2 FQGNSA, per germline. This CDR3 is built from 16 residues. CDR3 DNA: TGTGCCAGCAGCCCGTCTGGGACTAGCGGATACAATGAGCAGTTCTTC. This encodes CASSPSGTSGYNEQFF.

DNA for the CDR3: TGCGCCAGCAGCCAAGACCCGGGGGCCAGCGGGGAGCTGTTTTTT. Its translation: CASSQDPGASGELFF. This chain uses TRBV4-3 with TRBJ2-2; D may be TRBD1 or TRBD2 (6 bases each). Germline V CDR1 and CDR2: LGHNA, YSLEER. This CDR3 has 15 residues. V was trimmed by 0 bases and J by 7 bases, leaving 12 bases between them.

The V call is TRBV18, the J call TRBJ1-3; possible D gene TRBD1, 5 bases. The germline gives CDR1 KGHSH, CDR2 LQKENI. This CDR3 region has 17 residues. Trimming removed 1 base from V and 0 bases from J, with 13 bases in between. The CDR3 bases are TGTGCCAGCTCACCACTGTACCTAGACAGCTCTGGAAACACCATATATTTT. Its translation is CASSPLYLDSSGNTIYF.

The genes are TRBV19 and TRBJ1-1; D ambiguous. Germline V gene sequence: CDR1 LNHDA, CDR2 SQIVND (reference sequence). Trimming left V 3 bases short and J 1 base short, with 18 bases between. CDR3 length: 17 residues. The CDR3 sequence is CASSIPTARSKNTEAFF. CDR3 DNA: TGTGCCAGTAGTATTCCGACGGCCCGCTCTAAGAACACTGAAGCTTTCTTT.

The chain has TRBV9 and TRBJ2-3; D is ambiguous. From germline, CDR1 is SGDLS and CDR2 YYNGEE. CDR3 length: 14 residues. V gave up 0 bases and J gave up 1 base, with 6 bases separating them. The CDR3 DNA is TGTGCCAGCAGCGTAGCCGGCCGCACAGATACGCAGTATTTT. It translates to CASSVAGRTDTQYF.

The CDR3 region has the DNA TGTGCCAGCAGCACTGACAGGGCGACGTACACTGAAGCTTTCTTT. Translating it yields CASSTDRATYTEAFF. This chain connects TRBV5-4 to TRBJ1-1; the match to TRBD1 covers 7 bases. The V and J ends lost 4 bases and 3 bases, in that order; junction bases with no gene match: 9. The CDR3 totals 15 residues. CDR1 and CDR2 (germline): SGHNT, YYREEE (reference sequence).

The table lists this clone with a few counts. V usage is TRBV6-5 and J usage is TRBJ1-3; D perhaps matches TRBD1 (5 bases). The germline V and J ends were trimmed by 5 bases and 0 bases, with 11 bases remaining between them. The CDR3 covers 15 residues. From germline, CDR1 is MNHEY and CDR2 SVGAGI. The CDR3 nucleotides read TGTGCCAGCAGTCAACAGGTGGTCTCTGGAAACACCATATATTTT. Protein: CASSQQVVSGNTIYF.

The chain joins TRBV6-4 to TRBJ2-1; possible D gene TRBD2, 5 bases. The length of the CDR3 is 13 residues. The ends were cut back, 4 bases at V and 1 base at J, with 5 bases in the middle. Germline CDR1 MRHNA, CDR2 SNTAGT. The CDR3 region is CASSGTSYNEQFF. The DNA of the CDR3 is TGTGCCAGCAGTGGGACTTCCTACAATGAGCAGTTCTTC.

The chain employs TRBV30 and TRBJ1-3; D is uncertain. The V and J ends lost 0 bases and 3 bases respectively, with 3 bases between them. This CDR3 is 12 amino acids long. Germline-derived CDR1 and CDR2 are GTSNPN and SVGIG (reference sequence). CDR3 DNA sequence: TGTGCCTGGAGTGTCAGTGGAAACACCATATATTTT. Amino acids: CAWSVSGNTIYF.

V gene TRBV2 combines with J gene TRBJ2-2; 7 nucleotides agree with TRBD1. With 5 bases clipped from V and 4 bases from J, the junction kept 4 bases outside the gene matches. The CDR3 consists of 14 residues. From germline, CDR1 is SNHLY and CDR2 FYNNEI. The CDR3 sequence is CASSWGQTTGELFF. Written as DNA, the CDR3 is TGTGCCAGCAGTTGGGGACAGACCACCGGGGAGCTGTTTTTT.

This chain uses TRBV13 with TRBJ2-1; a possible D gene is TRBD2 (6 bases). Trimming removed 5 bases from V and 3 bases from J, with 11 bases in between. CDR3 length equals 14 residues. The germline V gene encodes CDR1 PRHDT and CDR2 FYEKMQ (reference sequence). CDR3 in amino acids: CASSPKGLYNEQFF. The DNA of the CDR3 is TGTGCCAGCAGCCCGAAGGGACTCTACAATGAGCAGTTCTTC.